What follows are 3 T cell receptor beta chains derived from one specimen sequenced in a study of shared clonotypes between healthy human individuals. Assay used: immunoSEQ multiplex PCR; TCRdb lists only in-frame clones, some missing. The sample consists of over 850,000 clones, about four fifths of them appearing once. Specimen: memory CD4+ T cells from PBMCs. Subset indicated: CD45RA-negative fraction. These receptors all come from a man younger than 30 in good health. Some clones in this sample may be carry-over from other donors' samples.

The J gene is TRBJ2-1, the V gene TRBV7-3; 7 nucleotides align to TRBD2. V gave up 4 bases and J gave up 4 bases; unmatched junction bases: 7. Germline loops: CDR1 SGHTA, CDR2 FQGTGA. This CDR3 is 15 amino acids long. The CDR3 protein is CASSSSGGGYNEQFF. The CDR3 DNA reads as TGTGCCAGCAGCTCCTCGGGCGGGGGATACAATGAGCAGTTCTTC.

The J gene is TRBJ2-7, the V gene TRBV6-5; TRBD2 matches at 9 bases. The germline V gene has CDR1 MNHEY and CDR2 SVGAGI. The junction had 8 bases not matched to a gene; V was cut back by 6 bases and J by 2 bases. The CDR3 extends over 15 amino acids. The chain's CDR3 is CASSPSGTSPYEQYF. CDR3 coding DNA: TGTGCCAGCAGCCCTAGCGGGACGTCGCCCTACGAGCAGTACTTC.

The V gene is TRBV5-4, the J gene TRBJ1-1, with a possible D match to TRBD1 (6 bases). The V end lost 3 bases, the J end lost 8 bases, and 14 bases lay between the germline ends. Germline V gene lookup returns CDR1 SGHNT and CDR2 YYREEE (reference sequence). The CDR3 contains 13 residues. The CDR3 spells CASSYGTGPEAFF. The CDR3 nucleotides read TGTGCCAGCAGCTATGGAACAGGGCCAGAAGCTTTCTTT.